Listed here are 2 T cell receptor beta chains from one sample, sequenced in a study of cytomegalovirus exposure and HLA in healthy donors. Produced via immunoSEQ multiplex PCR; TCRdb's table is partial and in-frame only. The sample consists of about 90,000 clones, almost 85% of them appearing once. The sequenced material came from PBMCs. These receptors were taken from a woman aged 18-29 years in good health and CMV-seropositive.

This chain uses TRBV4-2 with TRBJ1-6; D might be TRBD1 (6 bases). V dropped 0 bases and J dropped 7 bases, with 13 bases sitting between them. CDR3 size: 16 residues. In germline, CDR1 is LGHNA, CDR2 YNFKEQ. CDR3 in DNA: TGTGCCAGCAGCCAAGAGTGGGGGGGCCAGAATTCACCCCTCCACTTT. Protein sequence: CASSQEWGGQNSPLHF.

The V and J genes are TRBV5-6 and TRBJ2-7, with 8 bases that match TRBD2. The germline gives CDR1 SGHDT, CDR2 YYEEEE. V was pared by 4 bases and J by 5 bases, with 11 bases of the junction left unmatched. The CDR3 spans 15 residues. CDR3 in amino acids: CASSHIQAGVHEQYF. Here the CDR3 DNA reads TGTGCCAGCAGCCATATCCAAGCGGGGGTGCACGAGCAGTACTTC.